The 20 T cell receptor beta chains given below trace back to one sample, sequenced in a study of blood T cell repertoires in COVID-19. Some clones are missing from TCRdb's copy, which holds only in-frame ones; the method was immunoSEQ multiplex PCR. The table shows hundreds of thousands of clones, with 85% to 90% occurring only once. Sequenced input: PBMCs or T cells enriched from blood (not recorded which). The receptor source for this set is a man aged 25-45 years who had recovered from COVID-19.

J is TRBJ2-3 and V is TRBV7-2, with D possibly TRBD1 on 6 matching bases. With 1 base removed from V and 6 bases from J, the gap between germline ends came to 17 bases. Germline lookup yields CDR1 SGHTA and CDR2 FQGNSA. There are 16 residues in the CDR3. The CDR3 is CASSLEVRGSPDTQYF. CDR3 bases: TGTGCCAGCAGCTTAGAAGTTAGGGGGTCCCCCGATACGCAGTATTTT.

This sequence joins TRBV28 and TRBJ2-7; no firm D call. Germline V lookup: CDR1 MDHEN, CDR2 SYDVKM. This CDR3 is 17 amino acids long. Between the trimmed V and J ends, which lost 11 bases and 2 bases, there was a span of 28 bases. CDR3 in DNA: TGTGCCTCCAATGGGTATCCTAGTCAATCTCAGACCTACGAGCAGTACTTC. Translated, it gives CASNGYPSQSQTYEQYF. The variable domain in full, completed from reference TRBV28 and TRBJ2-7, reads DVKVTQSSRYLVKRTGEKVFLECVQDMDHENMFWYRQDPGLGLRLIYFSYDVKMKEKGDIPEGYSVSREKKERFSLILESASTNQTSMYLCASNGYPSQSQTYEQYFGPGTRLTVT.

The V and J genes are TRBV6-2 or TRBV6-3 and TRBJ2-7; TRBD1 agrees at 8 bases. V lost 4 bases, J lost 3 bases, and 5 bases stayed unmatched. Germline V gene data show CDR1 as MNHEY and CDR2 as SVGEGT. This CDR3 comprises 14 residues. In DNA, the CDR3 is TGTGCCAGCAGTTTGTCCGGGACAGGCTACGAGCAGTACTTC. Translating gives CASSLSGTGYEQYF.

The gene calls are TRBV24-1 and TRBJ2-1; 9 nucleotides agree with TRBD1. From germline, CDR1 is KGHDR and CDR2 SFDVKD. V lost 5 bases and J lost 4; bases outside the gene matches: 5. This CDR3 comprises 15 residues. Written as DNA, the CDR3 is TGTGCCACCAGTGGTACAGGGGGCGGTTACAATGAGCAGTTCTTC. This codes for CATSGTGGGYNEQFF.

The V gene is TRBV11-3, the J gene TRBJ2-1; tentative D call: TRBD1 (6 bases). Trimming cost V 5 bases and J 1 base, with 15 bases left between them. This CDR3 contains 16 residues. Germline V gene sequence: CDR1 SGHNT, CDR2 YENEEA. CDR3 region: CASSRDGQSSYNEQFF. DNA of the CDR3: TGTGCCAGCAGCAGAGACGGACAGAGTTCCTACAATGAGCAGTTCTTC.

V usage is TRBV9 and J usage is TRBJ2-7; 13 bases are a match to TRBD2. There are 19 residues in the CDR3. CDR1 SGDLS and CDR2 YYNGEE come from the germline V gene. Trimming took 3 bases from V and 4 from J; bases not matched to a gene: 16. CDR3 amino acids: CASSENPGTSGEGEYEQYF. CDR3 nucleotide sequence: TGTGCCAGCAGCGAGAACCCAGGGACTAGCGGGGAAGGAGAGTACGAGCAGTACTTC.

This rearrangement joins TRBV30 to TRBJ1-6; D is unclear. The CDR3 is 16 residues long. V was cut by 0 bases and J by 7 bases, with 16 bases left in between. Germline V gene data show CDR1 as GTSNPN and CDR2 as SVGIG (reference sequence). The CDR3 loop reads CAWSVLSGNGNSPLHF. The CDR3, as DNA: TGTGCCTGGAGTGTACTTTCGGGGAATGGGAATTCACCCCTCCACTTT. The full variable domain, with the rest looked up from reference TRBV30 and TRBJ1-6, is SQTIHQWPATLVQPVGSPLSLECTVEGTSNPNLYWYRQAAGRGLQLLFYSVGIGQISSEVPQNLSASRPQDRQFILSSKKLLLSDSGFYLCAWSVLSGNGNSPLHFGNGTRLTVT.

V and J are TRBV28 and TRBJ1-4, with 7 nucleotides matching TRBD1. The CDR3 totals 14 residues. The V segment lost 8 bases and the J segment 5 bases; nucleotides outside the gene matches: 8. Per the germline V gene, CDR1 is MDHEN and CDR2 is SYDVKM. As DNA, the CDR3 is TGTGCCAGCGCAACGACAGGGCCAAATGAAAAACTGTTTTTT. It yields the protein CASATTGPNEKLFF.

The V gene is TRBV7-8, the J gene TRBJ2-2; tentative D call: TRBD2 (5 bases). V shed 5 bases and J shed 7 bases, with 23 bases lying between them. Germline assignment: CDR1 SGHVS and CDR2 FQNEAQ. This CDR3 is built from 17 residues. The chain's CDR3 is CASSRGLAFSTGGELFF. CDR3 nucleotides: TGTGCCAGCAGCCGAGGGTTAGCGTTCTCCACGGGCGGGGAGCTGTTTTTT.

The chain employs TRBV24-1 and TRBJ2-5; 10 bases match TRBD1. The CDR3 runs to 15 residues. Per the germline V gene, CDR1 is KGHDR and CDR2 is SFDVKD. Losses at the gene ends were 5 bases for V and 5 bases for J; bases not matched to a gene: 7. The CDR3 protein is CATSGGTGAPETQYF. DNA for the CDR3: TGTGCCACCAGTGGGGGGACAGGGGCTCCCGAGACCCAGTACTTC.

This clone occurred once. This chain connects TRBV7-9 to TRBJ1-4; no clear D gene. Germline values: CDR1 SEHNR, CDR2 FQNEAQ (reference sequence). Trimming shortened V by 1 base and J by 8 bases, and 8 bases separated the two germline ends. CDR3 length equals 13 residues. This CDR3 reads CASSLEPLEKLFF. CDR3 nucleotide sequence: TGTGCCAGCAGCTTAGAGCCCTTGGAAAAACTGTTTTTT.

The chain couples TRBV3-1 (or the pseudogene TRBV3-2) to TRBJ1-4; D not resolved. With 4 bases removed from V and 7 bases from J, the gap between germline ends came to 19 bases. The length of the CDR3 is 16 residues. Germline V lookup: CDR1 LGHDT, CDR2 YNNKEL (reference sequence). CDR3 residues: CASSLRYAVGVEKLFF. For the CDR3, the DNA is TGTGCCAGCAGCCTACGGTATGCGGTAGGAGTTGAAAAACTGTTTTTT.

J is TRBJ2-2 and V is TRBV24-1; 8 bases agree with TRBD1. CDR1 is KGHDR, CDR2 SFDVKD, per germline. V lost 4 bases to trimming and J lost 7 bases; unmatched junction nucleotides: 7. CDR3 length equals 15 residues. CDR3 amino acids: CATSDYGQGGGELFF. For the CDR3, the DNA is TGTGCCACCAGTGACTACGGACAGGGCGGCGGGGAGCTGTTTTTT.

The genes are TRBV2 and TRBJ2-7; 9 positions agree with TRBD2. Trimming removed 7 bases from V and 5 bases from J; junction bases left unmatched: 6. Germline loops: CDR1 SNHLY, CDR2 FYNNEI. The CDR3 loop spans 13 amino acids. The CDR3: CASMREGHNEQYF. CDR3 nucleotide sequence: TGTGCCAGCATGCGGGAGGGCCACAACGAGCAGTACTTC.

V gene TRBV3-1 (or the pseudogene TRBV3-2) combines with J gene TRBJ1-2; possible D gene TRBD1, 6 bases. In germline, CDR1 is LGHDT, CDR2 YNNKEL (reference sequence). V lost 2 bases and J 8 bases, leaving 15 bases between the germline ends. This CDR3 is built from 14 residues. The chain's CDR3 is CASSQLTGSSGYTF. In DNA, the CDR3 is TGTGCCAGCAGCCAACTCACAGGGAGTTCCGGCTACACCTTC.

V is TRBV5-1 and J is TRBJ2-5; 10 nucleotides agree with TRBD2. The germline V gene encodes CDR1 SGHRS and CDR2 YFSETQ. This CDR3 contains 16 residues. Germline trimming cut 4 bases from V and 4 bases from J; bases unmatched to any gene: 10. The CDR3 protein is CASSQTAGGPAETQYF. The CDR3 DNA sequence: TGCGCCAGCAGCCAGACAGCGGGAGGGCCTGCAGAGACCCAGTACTTC.

This clone appeared once. The chain uses TRBV11-2 and TRBJ2-5, with D tentatively TRBD2 (6 bases). V lost 4 bases and J 5 bases, leaving 14 bases between the germline ends. Germline CDR1 and CDR2: SGHAT and FQNNGV. This CDR3 spans 14 amino acids. CDR3: CASSYGTLGETQYF. CDR3 bases: TGTGCCAGCAGCTACGGGACTCTTGGGGAGACCCAGTACTTC.

This chain uses TRBV7-8 with TRBJ2-1; 11 bases are a match to TRBD2. The CDR3 runs 19 residues. V trimming: 2 bases; J trimming: 2 bases; junction bases outside the gene matches: 11. Germline CDR1 and CDR2: SGHVS and FQNEAQ. The CDR3 loop reads CASSLTGSGRDRAYNEQFF. Here the CDR3 DNA reads TGTGCCAGCAGCTTAACGGGTAGCGGGAGGGATAGGGCCTACAATGAGCAGTTCTTC.

This clone was seen only once. The chain has TRBV15 and TRBJ2-7; the match to TRBD1 covers 9 bases. CDR1 is LNHNV, CDR2 YYDKDF, per germline (reference sequence). Trimming took 4 bases from V and 2 from J; bases not matched to a gene: 6. There are 15 residues in the CDR3. The CDR3 sequence is CATSIGTGSTYEQYF. The CDR3 nucleotides read TGTGCCACCAGCATCGGGACAGGGAGTACCTACGAGCAGTACTTC.

This chain joins TRBV5-1 and TRBJ1-1, with D possibly matching TRBD1 (5 bases). The CDR3 spans 14 residues. The V gene lost 4 bases and the J gene lost 4 bases, with 14 bases spanning the gap. Germline V gene data show CDR1 as SGHRS and CDR2 as YFSETQ. In DNA form, the CDR3 reads TGCGCCAGCAGCGGACAAGGAGGGCTCACTGAAGCTTTCTTT. It translates to CASSGQGGLTEAFF.